One and the same sample provided the 18 T cell receptor beta chains below, sequenced in a study of T-cell reconstitution after alpha-beta-depleted transplantation in children. Preparing the TCRbeta library involved the use of unique molecular identifiers. TCRdb re-derived calls from the PCR reads in MiXCR, one entry per CDR3 protein. The sample yields 700,000 or so distinct CDR3 sequences, around 13% seen once. The source material was PBMCs, sampled before TCRalphabeta/CD19-depleted stem cell transplant. The receptors come from a girl between 2 and 10 years old with congenital amegakaryocytic thrombocytopenia, due to receive a stem cell transplant.

This clonotype came up a few times. The V and J genes are TRBV5-1 and TRBJ2-1, with TRBD2 matching 8 bases. Per germline, CDR1 SGHRS and CDR2 YFSETQ. With V trimmed by 1 base and J by 5 bases, 8 bases remained unmatched. The CDR3 length is 16 residues. DNA for the CDR3: TGCGCCAGCAGCTTGATGGCTAGCGGGTCCAACAATGAGCAGTTCTTC. Its translation is CASSLMASGSNNEQFF.

This clonotype was counted at least ten times. The genes are TRBV29-1 and TRBJ2-5; D gene ambiguous. This CDR3 contains 11 residues. CDR1 SQVTM and CDR2 ANQGSEA come from the germline V gene. V was cut by 5 bases and J by 4 bases, with 8 bases left in between. The CDR3 is CSVIHPETQYF. CDR3 bases: TGCAGCGTTATACATCCAGAGACCCAGTACTTC.

This clonotype occurred a few times. The gene calls are TRBV7-9 and TRBJ2-1, with unresolved D. CDR1 is SEHNR, CDR2 FQNEAQ, per germline (reference sequence). The V gene lost 6 bases and the J gene lost 6 bases, with 12 bases spanning the gap. This CDR3 has 13 amino acids. The CDR3 sequence: CASSLPVRNEQFF. In DNA form, the CDR3 reads TGTGCCAGCAGTTTACCGGTCCGCAATGAGCAGTTCTTC.

This clonotype has more than one count but fewer than ten. The chain joins TRBV20-1 to TRBJ2-1, with TRBD2 matching 8 bases. Losses at the gene ends were 1 base for V and 8 bases for J; bases not matched to a gene: 7. In germline, CDR1 is DFQATT, CDR2 SNEGSKA (reference sequence). CDR3 size: 14 residues. DNA for the CDR3: TGCAGTGCTAGAGGCGGGAGGAGTGGCGATGAGCAGTTCTTC. It translates to CSARGGRSGDEQFF.

J is TRBJ2-1 and V is TRBV19, with 8 bases lining up with TRBD2. The ends lost 0 bases at V and 8 bases at J; junction bases unmatched: 12. This CDR3 contains 17 residues. In germline, CDR1 is LNHDA, CDR2 SQIVND (reference sequence). In DNA, the CDR3 is TGTGCCAGTAGTATAGATCTCGGTAGCGGGATTAGCGATGAGCAGTTCTTC. As protein: CASSIDLGSGISDEQFF.

This clonotype was recorded many times. The chain links TRBV29-1 to TRBJ1-5; possibly TRBD1 for D (5 bases). Trimming took 5 bases from V and 1 from J, leaving 12 bases between them. In germline, CDR1 is SQVTM, CDR2 ANQGSEA. The CDR3 runs to 14 residues. Here the CDR3 reads CSVTLAGSNQPQHF. In DNA form, the CDR3 reads TGCAGCGTTACTTTGGCAGGGAGCAATCAGCCCCAGCATTTT.

The V and J genes are TRBV7-9 and TRBJ2-2; D is perhaps TRBD1 (6 bases). Germline V gene data show CDR1 as SEHNR and CDR2 as FQNEAQ (reference sequence). The CDR3 contains 16 residues. Trimming stripped 0 bases from V and 5 bases from J, with 13 bases between. CDR3 nucleotides: TGTGCCAGCAGCTTAGCCCCAACAGGGCGGACCGGGGAGCTGTTTTTT. It codes for CASSLAPTGRTGELFF.

The genes are TRBV30 and TRBJ2-3, with a tentative D call TRBD2 (5 bases). CDR1 and CDR2 from the germline V gene are GTSNPN and SVGIG (reference sequence). The CDR3 consists of 11 residues. CDR3 in DNA: TGTGCAAGAGGCCGGGGAGATACGCAGTATTTT. It codes for CARGRGDTQYF.

This clonotype was detected ten times or more. The rearrangement links TRBV20-1 to TRBJ2-7, with D perhaps TRBD1 (6 bases). Germline-derived CDR1 and CDR2 are DFQATT and SNEGSKA (reference sequence). The CDR3 covers 12 residues. The V and J ends lost 0 bases and 4 bases respectively, with 7 bases between them. CDR3 coding DNA: TGCAGTGCTAGAGAACAGGGATACGAGCAGTACTTC. Translating gives CSAREQGYEQYF.

This clonotype was picked up many times. The V call is TRBV15, the J call TRBJ2-3, with TRBD2 matching over 13 bases. After removal of 5 bases from V and 4 bases from J, the junction contained 6 bases not matched to a gene. This CDR3 spans 16 amino acids. Germline V CDR1 and CDR2: LNHNV, YYDKDF (reference sequence). As DNA, the CDR3 is TGTGCCACCAGCGCAACTAGCGGGAGGGCCTCAGATACGCAGTATTTT. It specifies CATSATSGRASDTQYF.

Ten or more counts support this clonotype. The rearrangement joins TRBV5-1 to TRBJ2-7, with unresolved D. The CDR3 has 11 amino acids. V lost 4 bases, J lost 5 bases, and 7 bases lay in between. Looked up from germline, CDR1 is SGHRS and CDR2 is YFSETQ. The CDR3 bases are TGCGCCAGCAGCACCGACAACGAGCAGTACTTC. This sequence encodes CASSTDNEQYF.

This clonotype was detected only a few times. This chain joins TRBV12-3 or TRBV12-4 and TRBJ2-7; D is uncertain. This CDR3 region has 12 residues. Trimming removed 6 bases at V and 3 bases at J, with 9 bases between. Here the CDR3 reads CASRRGYYEQYF. As DNA, the CDR3 is TGTGCCAGCAGGCGAGGTTACTACGAGCAGTACTTC.

This clonotype has at least ten counts. The chain is built from TRBV12-3 or TRBV12-4 and TRBJ2-3, with TRBD2 matching 10 bases. The CDR3 spans 16 residues. V shed 5 bases and J 8 bases; nucleotides not matched to a gene: 13. Written as DNA, the CDR3 is TGTGCCAGCAGTCTATTGGGGACTAGCGAGGGGGGTACGCAGTATTTT. It translates to CASSLLGTSEGGTQYF.

Concerning this clonotype itself: Since a much larger clone is just one base distant, this may be a read error. The rearrangement uses TRBV19 and TRBJ2-1, with a possible D match to TRBD1 (6 bases). The CDR3 has 15 residues. Germline CDR1 reads LNHDA; CDR2 reads SQIVND (reference sequence). DNA for the CDR3: TGTGTCAGTAGTAGCGACAGGAGCTCCTACAATGAGCAGTTCTTC. Residues: CVSSSDRSSYNEQFF. Full variable domain (rest looked up from reference TRBV19 and TRBJ2-1): DGGITQSPKYLFRKEGQNVTLSCEQNLNHDAMYWYRQDPGQGLRLIYYSQIVNDFQKGDIAEGYSVSREKKESFPLTVTSAQKNPTAFYLCVSSSDRSSYNEQFFGPGTRLTVL.

This clonotype was seen more than once but under ten times. This chain connects TRBV5-1 to TRBJ2-7, with D unclear. CDR1 and CDR2 (germline): SGHRS, YFSETQ. V shed 4 bases and J shed 6 bases, with 11 bases lying between them. The CDR3 is 12 amino acids. CDR3 bases: TGCGCCAGCAGCCTAAACTCTCCCGAGCAGTACTTC. Protein: CASSLNSPEQYF. Combining the CDR3 with reference TRBV5-1 and TRBJ2-7 gives the whole variable domain KAGVTQTPRYLIKTRGQQVTLSCSPISGHRSVSWYQQTPGQGLQFLFEYFSETQRNKGNFPGRFSGRQFSNSRSEMNVSTLELGDSALYLCASSLNSPEQYFGPGTRLTVT.

In this sample, this clonotype turned up many times. This chain uses TRBV5-1 with TRBJ2-1; 9 positions agree with TRBD2. The CDR3 has 16 residues. The germline V gene encodes CDR1 SGHRS and CDR2 YFSETQ. V shed 3 bases and J 4 bases; nucleotides not matched to a gene: 8. The CDR3 nucleotides read TGCGCCAGCAGCTGGACCGGGACTAGCTCTTACAATGAGCAGTTCTTC. Protein sequence: CASSWTGTSSYNEQFF.

This clonotype has a count of ten or more. This chain links TRBV27 with TRBJ2-1; D not resolved. Trimming removed 5 bases at V and 2 bases at J, with 19 bases between. CDR1 is MNHEY and CDR2 is SMNVEV in the germline V gene (reference sequence). The CDR3 loop spans 17 amino acids. CDR3 amino acids: CASSPPGYRSTYNEQFF. The CDR3 DNA reads as TGTGCCAGCAGTCCCCCCGGGTACCGGAGCACCTACAATGAGCAGTTCTTC.

This clonotype was picked up many times. The DNA of the CDR3 is TGTGCCAGCAGCTCCGGACTAGCGGGAGTTCCGCACGAGCAGTACTTC. It yields the protein CASSSGLAGVPHEQYF. The rearrangement joins TRBV7-9 to TRBJ2-7; the match to TRBD2 covers 13 bases. The V gene end was trimmed by 4 bases and the J gene end by 5 bases; junction bases not matched to a gene: 8. Per germline, CDR1 SEHNR and CDR2 FQNEAQ (reference sequence). The CDR3 is 16 residues long.